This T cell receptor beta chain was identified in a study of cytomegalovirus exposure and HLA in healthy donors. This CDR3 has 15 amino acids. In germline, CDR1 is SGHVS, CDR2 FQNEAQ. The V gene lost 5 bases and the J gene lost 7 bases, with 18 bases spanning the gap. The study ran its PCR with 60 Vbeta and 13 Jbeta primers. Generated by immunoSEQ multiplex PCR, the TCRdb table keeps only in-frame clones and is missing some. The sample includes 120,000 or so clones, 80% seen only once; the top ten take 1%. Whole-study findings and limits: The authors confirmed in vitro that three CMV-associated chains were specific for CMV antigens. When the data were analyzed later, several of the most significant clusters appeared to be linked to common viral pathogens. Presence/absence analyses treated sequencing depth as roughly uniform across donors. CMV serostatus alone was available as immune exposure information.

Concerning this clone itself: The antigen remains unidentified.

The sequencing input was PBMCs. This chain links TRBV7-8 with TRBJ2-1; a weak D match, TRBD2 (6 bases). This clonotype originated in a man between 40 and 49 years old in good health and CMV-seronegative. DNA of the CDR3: TGTGCCAGCAGCAGGGGACTCGAATACGGGAATGAGCAGTTCTTC. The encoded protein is CASSRGLEYGNEQFF.